This T cell receptor (beta chain) is drawn from a study of PD-1 blockade in classical Hodgkin lymphoma. CDR1 is MDHEN and CDR2 is SYDVKM in the germline V gene. V was pared by 8 bases and J by 3 bases, with 20 bases between. CDR3 length: 15 amino acids. Worth noting for this clone: What it binds is not known.

Whole-study results and caveats: CD4+ TCR diversity, unlike CD8+, climbed significantly by C4D1. Newly diagnosed patients reportedly had lower baseline TCR diversity than healthy donors.

Sequencing used immunoSEQ multiplex PCR; TCRdb keeps in-frame clones, though not all of them. The data hold roughly 100,000 clones, with approximately 90% observed a single time. Time point reported: cycle 4 day 1 (C4D1), after 5 to 7 weeks of nivolumab. The patients all showed relapse after autologous stem cell transplantation, while their brentuximab vedotin exposure varied. The V and J genes are TRBV28 and TRBJ2-7, with a tentative D call TRBD1 (6 bases). Sequencing was performed on peripheral blood mononuclear cells (PBMCs), taken before the fourth cycle of nivolumab. This receptor was identified in a human donor with classical Hodgkin lymphoma. CDR3 sequence reads: CASRRWTAYFYEQYF. DNA of the CDR3: TGTGCCAGCCGGAGGTGGACAGCCTATTTCTACGAGCAGTACTTC.